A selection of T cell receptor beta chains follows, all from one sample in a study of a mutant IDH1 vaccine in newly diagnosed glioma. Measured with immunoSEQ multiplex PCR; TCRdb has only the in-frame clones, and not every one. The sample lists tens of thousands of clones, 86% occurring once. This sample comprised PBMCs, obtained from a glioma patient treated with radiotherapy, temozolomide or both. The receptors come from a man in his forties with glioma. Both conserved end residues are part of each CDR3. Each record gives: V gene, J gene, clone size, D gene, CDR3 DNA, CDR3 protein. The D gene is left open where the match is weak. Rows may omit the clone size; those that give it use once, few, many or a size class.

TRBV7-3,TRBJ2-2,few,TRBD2,TGTGCCAGCAGCTTAGGACTAGCGGGGAAGGACGGGGAGCTGTTTTTT,CASSLGLAGKDGELFF
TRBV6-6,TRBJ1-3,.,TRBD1,TGTGCCAGCAGTTACGACAGGGTAAAGGCTGGAAACACCATATATTTT,CASSYDRVKAGNTIYF
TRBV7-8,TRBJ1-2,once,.,TGTGCCAGCAGCTTACCGGGCGGATACGGCTACACCTTC,CASSLPGGYGYTF
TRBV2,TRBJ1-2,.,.,TGTGCCCTTCAGGGCGGCTATGGCTACACCTTC,CALQGGYGYTF
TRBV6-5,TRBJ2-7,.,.,TGTGCCAGCAGCCGGAGCTCCTACGAGCAGTACTTC,CASSRSSYEQYF
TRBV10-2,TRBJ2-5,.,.,TGCGCCAGCAGTGAGGATCGGGGGGAGACCCAGTACTTC,CASSEDRGETQYF
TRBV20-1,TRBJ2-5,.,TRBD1,TGCAGTGCTTTACAGGGGCGAACCCAGTACTTC,CSALQGRTQYF
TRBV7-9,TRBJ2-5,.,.,TGTGCCAGCAGGGCTGAAGAGACCCAGTACTTC,CASRAEETQYF
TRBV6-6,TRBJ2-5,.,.,TGTGCCACTAGGGAGAAGGGCAAACCCCCGGGGACCCAGTACTTC,CATREKGKPPGTQYF
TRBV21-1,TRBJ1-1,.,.,TGTGCCAGCAGCAAACGGGGACAAACAAGAGGCACTGAAGCTTTCTTT,CASSKRGQTRGTEAFF
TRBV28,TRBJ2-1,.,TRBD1,TGTGCCAGCAGGGAGACAGGGAGCAATGAGCAGTTCTTC,CASRETGSNEQFF
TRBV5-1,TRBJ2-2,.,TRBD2,TGCGCCAGCACCATCGGAGCGGGAGGGTTCACCGGGGAGCTGTTTTTT,CASTIGAGGFTGELFF
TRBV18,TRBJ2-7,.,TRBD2,TGTGCCAGCTCACCCATACTCGCAGCGGGAGGGACCTACGAGCAGTACTTC,CASSPILAAGGTYEQYF
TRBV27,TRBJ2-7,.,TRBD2,TGTGCCAGCAAGCGGGGGACTCCAAGCTCCTACGAGCAGTACTTC,CASKRGTPSSYEQYF
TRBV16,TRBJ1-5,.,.,TGTGCCACGAAGGAGGTACAAGGGCAGCCCCAGCATTTT,CATKEVQGQPQHF
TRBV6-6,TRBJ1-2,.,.,TGTGCCAGCACCTCCCACGGGCAGGGTAACTATGGCTACACCTTC,CASTSHGQGNYGYTF
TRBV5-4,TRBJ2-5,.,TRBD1,TGTGCCAGCAGCAGGAGGACAGGGGAGCAAGAGACCCAGTACTTC,CASSRRTGEQETQYF
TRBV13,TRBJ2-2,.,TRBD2,TGTGCCAGCAGCCGACTAGCGGGATTCAACACCGGGGAGCTGTTTTTT,CASSRLAGFNTGELFF
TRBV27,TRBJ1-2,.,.,TGTGCCAGCAGTTTTGGCAGGGGAAACGGCTACACCTTC,CASSFGRGNGYTF
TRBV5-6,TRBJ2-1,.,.,TGTGCCAGCAGCTGGGGGACGGCCTCCTACAATGAGCAGTTCTTC,CASSWGTASYNEQFF
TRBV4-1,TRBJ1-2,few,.,TGCGCCAGCAGCCAAGGGCGTTCTAACTATGGCTACACCTTC,CASSQGRSNYGYTF
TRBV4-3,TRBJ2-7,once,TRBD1,TGCGCCAGCAGCCAAGCCTGGGGACAGAATTACGAGCAGTACTTC,CASSQAWGQNYEQYF
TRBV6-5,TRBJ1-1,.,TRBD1,TGTGCCAGCAGCCAGACAGGGAACATGAACACTGAAGCTTTCTTT,CASSQTGNMNTEAFF
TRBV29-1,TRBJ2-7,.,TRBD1,TGCAGCGGTATAACATTAAGCCGGGACAGGGGTTCCGAGCAGTACTTC,CSGITLSRDRGSEQYF
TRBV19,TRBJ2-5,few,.,TGTGCCAGTAGTATGCGACAGAGCAGAGAGACCCAGTACTTC,CASSMRQSRETQYF
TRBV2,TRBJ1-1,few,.,TGTGCCAGCAGTGAACCGGGTGAAGCTTTCTTT,CASSEPGEAFF
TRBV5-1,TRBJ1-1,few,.,TGCGCCACCAGACCGGGACAACTAAACACTGAAGCTTTCTTT,CATRPGQLNTEAFF
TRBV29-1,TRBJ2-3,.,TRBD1,TGCAGCGCGATGTGGACAGGGTCGGGCACAGATACGCAGTATTTT,CSAMWTGSGTDTQYF
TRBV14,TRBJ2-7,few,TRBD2,TGTGCCAGCCGCGGGACTAGCGGGAGGGCCGGCGAGCAGTACTTC,CASRGTSGRAGEQYF
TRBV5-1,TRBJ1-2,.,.,TGCGCCAGCAGCCCGGGTCTCACCAACTATGGCTACACCTTC,CASSPGLTNYGYTF
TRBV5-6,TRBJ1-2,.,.,TGTGCCAGCAGCCAGCCGGTAGGGCAGATCTCCTATGGCTACACCTTC,CASSQPVGQISYGYTF
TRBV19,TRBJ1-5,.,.,TGTGCCAGTAGTATGGGGAACCCCAATCAGCCCCAGCATTTT,CASSMGNPNQPQHF
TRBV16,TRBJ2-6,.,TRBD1,TGTGCCAGCAGCCAGCCGGGACAGGGCCTTTCTGGGGCCAACGTCCTGACTTTC,CASSQPGQGLSGANVLTF
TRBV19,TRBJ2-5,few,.,TGTGCCAGTAAATTGAGGGCTGGTGAGACCCAGTACTTC,CASKLRAGETQYF
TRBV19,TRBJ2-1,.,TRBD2,TGTGCCAGTAGACCAGCGGGGCGACCTGGCAATGAGCAGTTCTTC,CASRPAGRPGNEQFF
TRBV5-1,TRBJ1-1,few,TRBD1,TGCGCCAGCAGCTCGACAGGGGTCTCGGGCACTGAAGCTTTCTTT,CASSSTGVSGTEAFF
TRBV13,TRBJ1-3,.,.,TGTGCCAGCAGCTCGCTCTACTCTGGAAATACCATATATTTT,CASSSLYSGNTIYF
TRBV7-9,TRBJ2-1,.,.,TGTGCCAGCAGCTTAGCGGGGAGAGGGACCTTCCACAATGAGCAGTTCTTC,CASSLAGRGTFHNEQFF
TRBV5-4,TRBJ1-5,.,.,TGTGCCAGCAGCCGGGGTGTAAGTGCGGATCAGCCCCAGCATTTT,CASSRGVSADQPQHF
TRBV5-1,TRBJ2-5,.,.,TGCGCCAGCATCCTCGGGGGGCGGGCCCAAGAGACCCAGTACTTC,CASILGGRAQETQYF
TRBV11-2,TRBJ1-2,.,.,TGTGCCAGCAGCAAACAGGGCCTAAGCTATGGCTACACCTTC,CASSKQGLSYGYTF
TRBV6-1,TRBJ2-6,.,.,TGTGCCAGCAGTGAAAGAATGGTAGGGGGGGACCCTGGGGCCAACGTCCTGACTTTC,CASSERMVGGDPGANVLTF
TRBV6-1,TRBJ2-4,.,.,TGTGCCAGCAGCCTATTAAGTACAGGGAGAGACATTCAGTACTTC,CASSLLSTGRDIQYF
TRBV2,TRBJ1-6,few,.,TGTGCCAGCAATGGGGTCGCTAATTCACCCCTCCACTTT,CASNGVANSPLHF
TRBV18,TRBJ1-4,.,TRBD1,TGTGCCAGCTCACCCGAGACAGGGCGAGGCGAAAAACTGTTTTTT,CASSPETGRGEKLFF